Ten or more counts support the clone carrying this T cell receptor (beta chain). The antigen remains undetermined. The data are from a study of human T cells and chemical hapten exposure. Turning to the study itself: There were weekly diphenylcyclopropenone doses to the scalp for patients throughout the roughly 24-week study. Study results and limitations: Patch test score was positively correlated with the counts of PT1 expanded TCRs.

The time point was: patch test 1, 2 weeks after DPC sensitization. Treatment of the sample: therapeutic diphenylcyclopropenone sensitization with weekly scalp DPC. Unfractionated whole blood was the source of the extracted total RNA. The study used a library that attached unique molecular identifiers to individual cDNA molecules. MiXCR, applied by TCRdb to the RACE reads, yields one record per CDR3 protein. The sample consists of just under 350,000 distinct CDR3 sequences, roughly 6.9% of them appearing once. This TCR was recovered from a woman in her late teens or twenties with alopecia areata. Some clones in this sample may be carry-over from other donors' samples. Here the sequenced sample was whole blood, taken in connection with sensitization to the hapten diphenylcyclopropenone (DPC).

Written as DNA, the CDR3 is TGCGCCAGCAGCCAAGAAGACAGCTATAATTCACCCCTCCACTTT. It is translated as CASSQEDSYNSPLHF. The genes are TRBV4-3 and TRBJ1-6; maybe TRBD1 (5 bases). Trimming stripped 0 bases from V and 3 bases from J, with 6 bases between. Germline lookup yields CDR1 LGHNA and CDR2 YSLEER. CDR3 size: 15 residues.